Shown below are 26 T cell receptor beta chains from a single sample sequenced in a study of blood T cell repertoires in COVID-19. Data came from immunoSEQ multiplex PCR; TCRdb stores just in-frame clones and leaves some out. The sample has about 19,000 clones, around nine tenths seen once. The sequenced sample was peripheral blood. The receptors shown here come from a human donor in a cohort sampled during active COVID-19.

The rearrangement links TRBV28 to TRBJ2-4; perhaps TRBD1 as D (5 bases). Germline V gene data show CDR1 as MDHEN and CDR2 as SYDVKM. The CDR3 is 16 residues long. The V gene lost 2 bases and the J gene lost 2 bases, with 13 bases spanning the gap. CDR3 in DNA: TGTGCCAGCAGTTTAATTAGGGGAACCCCCAAAAACATTCAGTACTTC. Residues: CASSLIRGTPKNIQYF.

The chain has TRBV5-1 and TRBJ1-2; D gene unclear. Between the trimmed V and J ends, which lost 4 bases and 6 bases, there was a span of 16 bases. CDR1 SGHRS and CDR2 YFSETQ come from the germline V gene. This CDR3 contains 14 residues. CDR3 sequence reads: CASSPEEGVNGYTF. The DNA of the CDR3 is TGCGCCAGCAGCCCCGAGGAGGGAGTGAATGGCTACACCTTC.

This chain uses TRBV19 with TRBJ1-5, with 7 bases lining up with TRBD1. Germline CDR1 is LNHDA and CDR2 is SQIVND (reference sequence). The CDR3 length is 13 residues. Unmatched junction bases numbered 7, after V lost 9 bases and J lost 5 bases. The CDR3 sequence is CASVDRIHQPQHF. The CDR3 coding sequence is TGTGCCAGCGTGGACAGGATTCATCAGCCCCAGCATTTT.

There are a few counts of this clone. The rearrangement uses TRBV6-1 and TRBJ1-5; TRBD1 aligns across 10 bases. The CDR3 extends over 18 amino acids. Per germline, CDR1 MNHNS and CDR2 SASEGT. V trimming: 3 bases; J trimming: 4 bases; junction bases outside the gene matches: 12. Here the CDR3 reads CASSDPATGGKWNQPQHF. The CDR3 nucleotides are TGTGCCAGCAGTGATCCGGCGACAGGGGGCAAGTGGAATCAGCCCCAGCATTTT.

The DNA of the CDR3 is TGTGCCAGCAGCCAAGAGTCCGTGAACTATGGCTACACCTTC. This gives the protein CASSQESVNYGYTF. The chain has TRBV14 and TRBJ1-2, with D unresolved. V lost 0 bases, J lost 2 bases, and 7 bases lay in between. Looked up from germline, CDR1 is SGHDN and CDR2 is FVKESK. This CDR3 comprises 14 residues.

Written as DNA, the CDR3 is TGTGCCAGTAGTATAGATCGGCCAGGATATCAGCCCCAGCATTTT. Translated, it gives CASSIDRPGYQPQHF. V is TRBV19 and J is TRBJ1-5, with no clear D. The germline CDR1 and CDR2 sequences are LNHDA and SQIVND (reference sequence). V shed 0 bases and J shed 5 bases, with 11 bases lying between them. The CDR3 runs to 15 residues. Full variable domain (missing parts from reference TRBV19 and TRBJ1-5): DGGITQSPKYLFRKEGQNVTLSCEQNLNHDAMYWYRQDPGQGLRLIYYSQIVNDFQKGDIAEGYSVSREKKESFPLTVTSAQKNPTAFYLCASSIDRPGYQPQHFGDGTRLSIL.

CDR3 loop: CASSLAGSTDTQYF. In nucleotides, the CDR3 is TGTGCCAGCAGCTTGGCGGGCAGCACAGATACGCAGTATTTT. The rearrangement joins TRBV7-3 to TRBJ2-3, with D maybe TRBD2 (5 bases). The V gene lost 3 bases and the J gene lost 0 bases, with 7 bases spanning the gap. Germline V gene sequence: CDR1 SGHTA, CDR2 FQGTGA. The CDR3 consists of 14 residues.

The J gene is TRBJ2-7, the V gene TRBV2, with 8 bases that match TRBD1. CDR1 SNHLY and CDR2 FYNNEI come from the germline V gene. J gave up 5 bases and V 6 bases, and 12 bases lay outside the gene matches. This CDR3 is built from 15 residues. CDR3 in amino acids: CASSPLESGGHEQYF. Written as DNA, the CDR3 is TGTGCCAGCAGCCCACTCGAGTCAGGGGGCCACGAGCAGTACTTC.

This clone has a handful of counts. J is TRBJ1-6 and V is TRBV7-9; D perhaps matches TRBD1 (6 bases). Germline CDR1 reads SEHNR; CDR2 reads FQNEAQ (reference sequence). The CDR3 has 15 amino acids. V was trimmed by 5 bases and J by 9 bases, leaving 17 bases between them. The CDR3: CASSPPRTVGSPLHF. In nucleotides, the CDR3 is TGTGCCAGCAGCCCCCCCCGGACAGTGGGTTCACCCCTCCACTTT.

The chain links TRBV7-9 to TRBJ1-1; perhaps TRBD1 as D (6 bases). With 5 bases removed from V and 3 bases from J, the gap between germline ends came to 13 bases. The CDR3 loop spans 14 amino acids. CDR1 and CDR2 from the germline V gene are SEHNR and FQNEAQ (reference sequence). The CDR3 sequence is CASSQTGTHTEAFF. Here the CDR3 DNA reads TGTGCCAGCAGCCAAACAGGGACCCACACTGAAGCTTTCTTT.

The chain carries TRBV7-2 and TRBJ2-7; 9 bases are shared with TRBD2. Germline lookup yields CDR1 SGHTA and CDR2 FQGNSA. CDR3 length: 15 residues. Germline trimming cut 5 bases from V and 0 bases from J; bases unmatched to any gene: 5. The CDR3 DNA follows: TGTGCCAGCAGCCCTAGCGGGACCAGCTCCTACGAGCAGTACTTC. Protein: CASSPSGTSSYEQYF.

This chain links TRBV19 with TRBJ1-4, with D tentatively TRBD1 (5 bases). The CDR3 runs 13 residues. Trimming took off 7 bases at V and 8 bases at J, with 14 bases between the two ends. Germline values: CDR1 LNHDA, CDR2 SQIVND (reference sequence). The CDR3 protein is CASTREGLEKLFF. Here the CDR3 DNA reads TGTGCCAGTACCAGGGAGGGGTTGGAAAAACTGTTTTTT. The whole variable domain, remainder taken from reference TRBV19 and TRBJ1-4, is DGGITQSPKYLFRKEGQNVTLSCEQNLNHDAMYWYRQDPGQGLRLIYYSQIVNDFQKGDIAEGYSVSREKKESFPLTVTSAQKNPTAFYLCASTREGLEKLFFGSGTQLSVL.

This rearrangement joins TRBV27 to TRBJ2-1; 8 positions match TRBD2. Germline V lookup: CDR1 MNHEY, CDR2 SMNVEV (reference sequence). Trimming took 6 bases from V and 0 from J; bases not matched to a gene: 13. CDR3 size: 18 residues. CDR3 protein: CASSRTPREGSSYNEQFF. CDR3 nucleotides: TGTGCCAGCAGCCGCACCCCACGGGAGGGCAGCTCCTACAATGAGCAGTTCTTC.

In this sample, this clone turned up once. J is TRBJ2-1 and V is TRBV9; D possibly corresponds to TRBD1 (6 bases). Germline loops: CDR1 SGDLS, CDR2 YYNGEE. The length of the CDR3 is 14 residues. V dropped 0 bases and J dropped 4 bases, with 8 bases sitting between them. DNA of the CDR3: TGTGCCAGCAGCGTAGAAGGGACATACAATGAGCAGTTCTTC. Translated, it gives CASSVEGTYNEQFF.

CDR3 DNA sequence: TGTGCCAGTAGTATCCCCCACAGGGACAAAAACATTCAGTACTTC. Translating gives CASSIPHRDKNIQYF. The V gene is TRBV19, the J gene TRBJ2-4; tentatively, D is TRBD1 (6 bases). From germline, CDR1 is LNHDA and CDR2 SQIVND (reference sequence). V was shortened by 3 bases and J by 3 bases, with 12 bases between the two germline ends. The CDR3 runs to 15 residues.

The V gene is TRBV7-2, the J gene TRBJ1-4; D may be TRBD1 (5 bases). Trimming pared 2 bases from V and 5 bases from J, leaving 9 bases between. From germline, CDR1 is SGHTA and CDR2 FQGNSA. The CDR3 runs 14 residues. The CDR3 sequence: CASSLYAGNEKLFF. The CDR3 DNA reads TGTGCCAGCAGCTTATACGCAGGGAATGAAAAACTGTTTTTT.

This chain uses TRBV19 with TRBJ2-2; 8 nucleotides agree with TRBD2. Germline CDR1 and CDR2: LNHDA and SQIVND (reference sequence). Unmatched junction bases numbered 15, after V lost 7 bases and J lost 5 bases. The CDR3 runs 17 residues. CDR3 in DNA: TGTGCCAGTATTGGCGGTAGGGCGGGAGGTGGAACCGGGGAGCTGTTTTTT. This encodes CASIGGRAGGGTGELFF.

V and J are TRBV4-2 and TRBJ1-2; perhaps TRBD1 as D (5 bases). The V gene lost 0 bases and the J gene lost 8 bases, with 16 bases spanning the gap. Looked up from germline, CDR1 is LGHNA and CDR2 is YNFKEQ. CDR3 size: 15 residues. The CDR3 coding sequence is TGTGCCAGCAGCCAAGATGGGGCAGGGCTGGGAGGCTACACCTTC. Its translation: CASSQDGAGLGGYTF.

CDR3 protein: CASTRRAGANVLTF. Written as DNA, the CDR3 is TGTGCCAGCACCCGGAGGGCTGGGGCCAACGTCCTGACTTTC. V usage is TRBV27 and J usage is TRBJ2-6, with D perhaps matching TRBD2 (6 bases). CDR1 MNHEY and CDR2 SMNVEV come from the germline V gene (reference sequence). CDR3 size: 14 residues. V was cut by 7 bases and J by 2 bases, with 9 bases left in between.

This clone has a single count. The CDR3 region is CASSQGQGETQYF. In nucleotides, the CDR3 is TGTGCCAGCAGCCAGGGACAGGGAGAGACCCAGTACTTC. V gene TRBV5-6 combines with J gene TRBJ2-5, with 9 positions matching TRBD1. CDR3 length: 13 amino acids. With V trimmed by 4 bases and J by 4 bases, 2 bases remained unmatched. Germline values: CDR1 SGHDT, CDR2 YYEEEE.

This chain joins TRBV3-1 (or the pseudogene TRBV3-2) and TRBJ2-1, with TRBD2 matching over 7 bases. The CDR3 runs to 15 residues. After removal of 1 base from V and 5 bases from J, the junction contained 5 bases not matched to a gene. Germline V gene lookup returns CDR1 LGHDT and CDR2 YNNKEL (reference sequence). CDR3 residues: CASSQGRAGNNEQFF. CDR3 DNA: TGTGCCAGCAGCCAAGGGCGAGCGGGAAACAATGAGCAGTTCTTC.

This clone has a single count. The rearrangement joins TRBV6-5 to TRBJ1-5; D unclear. This CDR3 has 15 residues. From germline, CDR1 is MNHEY and CDR2 SVGAGI. Trimming took 0 bases from V and 5 from J, leaving 11 bases between them. This chain's CDR3 is CASSYSHNMDQPQHF. The CDR3 region has the DNA TGTGCCAGCAGTTACTCACACAACATGGATCAGCCCCAGCATTTT.

This chain connects TRBV28 to TRBJ2-1; D perhaps matches TRBD1 (6 bases). V dropped 5 bases and J dropped 9 bases, with 11 bases sitting between them. The CDR3 loop spans 12 amino acids. The germline V gene encodes CDR1 MDHEN and CDR2 SYDVKM. The CDR3 loop reads CASSKQGAEQFF. The CDR3 DNA reads TGTGCCAGCAGTAAACAGGGAGCTGAGCAGTTCTTC.

J is TRBJ2-7 and V is TRBV5-1; a possible D gene is TRBD2 (5 bases). CDR1 is SGHRS, CDR2 YFSETQ, per germline. The CDR3 covers 12 residues. The V end was cut by 5 bases, the J end by 4 bases, with 10 bases between. The CDR3 region has the DNA TGCGCCAGCAGGGAGGTGGAGTACGAGCAGTACTTC. Protein: CASREVEYEQYF.

The chain has TRBV7-2 and TRBJ1-2, with 7 bases matching TRBD1. J was trimmed by 7 bases and V by 5 bases; bases with no gene match: 7. CDR1 is SGHTA and CDR2 is FQGNSA in the germline V gene. The CDR3 runs to 13 residues. The CDR3 DNA follows: TGTGCCAGCAGCCAGGGGGTAGGGGGTGGCTACACCTTC. It yields the protein CASSQGVGGGYTF.

The chain employs TRBV6-2 or TRBV6-3 and TRBJ2-7; 9 positions agree with TRBD2. With V trimmed by 0 bases and J by 4 bases, 10 bases remained unmatched. CDR1 is MNHEY and CDR2 is SVGEGT in the germline V gene. This CDR3 is 17 amino acids long. CDR3 sequence (DNA): TGTGCCAGCAGTTACTCCGGGATAGCGGGAGCTCATTACGAGCAGTACTTC. Its translation: CASSYSGIAGAHYEQYF.